This T cell receptor beta chain was observed in a study of metastatic and nonmetastatic thyroid tumors. Study information: Malignant and benign thyroid patients had repertoires compared in peripheral blood and tumor or nodule tissue.

This clone was detected ten times or more. Antigen: not known. TCRdb re-called clones via MiXCR from the PCR reads. The sample records tens of thousands of clones, around 25% being singletons. General study points: Malignant thyroid tumors reportedly had TCR beta diversity that was significantly higher than in benign nodules, in blood and tumor.

Trimming pared 1 base from V and 4 bases from J, leaving 16 bases between. Germline V CDR1 and CDR2: SGHNT, YENEEA. This CDR3 has 16 amino acids. Before thyroid surgery, none of the patients had received any treatment. Input material: blood. This sequence joins TRBV11-3 and TRBJ2-5; D is unresolved. This receptor was identified in a female donor with papillary thyroid cancer or a benign thyroid nodule (not recorded which). Some clones in this sample may be carry-over from other donors' samples. CDR3 sequence reads: CASSLARTRTGETQYF. CDR3 DNA: TGTGCCAGCAGCTTAGCCCGGACGAGGACGGGAGAGACCCAGTACTTC.